These 2 T cell receptor beta chains were sequenced from one sample in a study of blood T cell repertoires in COVID-19. The method was immunoSEQ multiplex PCR; TCRdb's version includes in-frame clones alone and lacks a portion of them. Of some 130,000 clones in the sample, roughly 87% are singletons; the top ten hold 15% to 20%. Sequenced input: PBMCs or T cells enriched from blood (not recorded which). The receptors were gathered from a man aged 25 to 45 who had recovered from COVID-19.

This chain uses TRBV3-1 (or the pseudogene TRBV3-2) with TRBJ2-5, with D tentatively TRBD2 (5 bases). The CDR3 has 17 amino acids. Trimming removed 5 bases at V and 0 bases at J, with 19 bases between. The germline V gene has CDR1 LGHDT and CDR2 YNNKEL (reference sequence). CDR3 DNA sequence: TGTGCCAGCAGCTCAACCGGGGAAGTCAAGTACCAAGAGACCCAGTACTTC. Protein: CASSSTGEVKYQETQYF.

The V call is TRBV27, the J call TRBJ1-5, with 8 positions matching TRBD1. CDR3 length equals 17 residues. V dropped 6 bases and J dropped 1; count of bases not matched to a gene: 11. Germline values: CDR1 MNHEY, CDR2 SMNVEV (reference sequence). CDR3 protein: CASSLTGARGSNQPQHF. The CDR3 DNA reads as TGTGCCAGCAGCCTGACAGGGGCCCGGGGGAGCAATCAGCCCCAGCATTTT.